The clone carrying this T cell receptor (beta chain) was detected only a few times. The CDR3 loop spans 14 amino acids. Germline loops: CDR1 MNHEY, CDR2 SMNVEV (reference sequence). V was pared by 3 bases and J by 2 bases, with 11 bases between. These data originate in a study of blood T cell repertoires in COVID-19. The repertoire was sequenced with immunoSEQ multiplex PCR; TCRdb's copy has only in-frame clones and lacks some. Counted here are 110,000 or so clones, 85% to 90% occurring once; the ten biggest clones make up under 35%. The J gene is TRBJ2-7, the V gene TRBV27; D might be TRBD2 (6 bases). The sequence was obtained from a man aged 65-85 years with active or convalescent COVID-19. Sequencing input: peripheral blood. CDR3 sequence: CASSFWGETYEQYF. DNA for the CDR3: TGTGCCAGCAGTTTTTGGGGGGAGACCTACGAGCAGTACTTC.